These T cell receptor beta chains were read from a single sample in a study of tumor-infiltrating lymphocytes in localized non-small cell lung cancer. Method: immunoSEQ multiplex PCR; TCRdb's copy keeps in-frame clones and lacks some. The sample yields about 29,000 clones, 80% to 90% seen once. The sequenced sample consisted of lung tumor tissue. The source of these receptors is a human donor with non-small cell lung cancer. Each CDR3 is given with its conserved first and last residue. The order of the fields is clone size, CDR3 length, J gene, V gene, CDR3 protein. Size tells how often a clone was seen (once, few, many) or the class of an expanded clone, and some rows leave it out.

- | 15 | TRBJ2-2 | TRBV10-1 | CASSDQECNTGELFF
- | 16 | TRBJ2-5 | TRBV7-2 | CASKRTGNRYQETQYF
once | 17 | TRBJ2-3 | TRBV13 | CASSLVSGAEGTDTQYF
- | 12 | TRBJ2-7 | TRBV19 | CASSRTDYEQYF
- | 14 | TRBJ1-5 | TRBV15 | CATSRAGVNQPQHF
- | 12 | TRBJ1-2 | TRBV7-9 | CASSLDHYGYTF
- | 13 | TRBJ1-3 | TRBV9 | CASSPWARDTIYF
- | 15 | TRBJ1-6 | TRBV9 | CASSKTGSTSSPLHF
- | 13 | TRBJ2-1 | TRBV7-9 | CASSLDLNNEQFF
- | 14 | TRBJ1-2 | TRBV19 | CASSTDRGRRGYTF
large | 12 | TRBJ1-2 | TRBV7-9 | CASRSGGYGYTF
- | 15 | TRBJ2-6 | TRBV7-9 | CASSLEASGANVLTF
- | 11 | TRBJ1-1 | TRBV18 | CASSPGTEAFF
- | 15 | TRBJ1-1 | TRBV10-3 | CAISDPLRRHTEAFF
- | 14 | TRBJ1-2 | TRBV9 | CASSVGGRGYGYTF
- | 15 | TRBJ1-3 | TRBV7-8 | CASSLRGQSGNTIYF
- | 18 | TRBJ1-4 | TRBV5-1 | CASSPRYPGQGSNEKLFF
- | 14 | TRBJ1-1 | TRBV7-2 | CASSSQGVRTEAFF
- | 14 | TRBJ1-1 | TRBV6-5 | CASRPEGGATEAFF
- | 14 | TRBJ1-2 | TRBV7-9 | CASSLALGEYGYTF
- | 15 | TRBJ1-1 | TRBV5-4 | CASSSGQGQNTEAFF
- | 14 | TRBJ2-7 | TRBV7-2 | CASSLGDRSYEQYF
- | 14 | TRBJ2-7 | TRBV14 | CASSQVVRPYEQYF
- | 13 | TRBJ1-6 | TRBV4-3 | CASSSGNSSPLHF
- | 14 | TRBJ2-7 | TRBV7-9 | CASSSQGASYEQYF
- | 11 | TRBJ2-2 | TRBV7-7 | CASSSGGELFF
- | 18 | TRBJ2-6 | TRBV7-2 | CASSPDSPYSSGANVLTF
- | 15 | TRBJ2-5 | TRBV7-7 | CASSTAPGGPETQYF
few | 14 | TRBJ2-2 | TRBV18 | CASSPRGRLGELFF
few | 16 | TRBJ2-6 | TRBV4-2 | CASSQDMSSGANVLTF
once | 13 | TRBJ2-7 | TRBV2 | CASRIDRTGEQYF
- | 12 | TRBJ1-4 | TRBV25-1 | CASSVGAEKLFF
few | 12 | TRBJ1-2 | TRBV6-5 | CASSYAGYGYTF